One T cell receptor (beta chain) is described in this entry. This specimen comes from a study of blood T cell repertoires in COVID-19. About the study: Samples taken during acute and convalescent COVID-19 were collected in the United States, Italy and Spain. In each case, the material was cDNA or gDNA derived from T cells, B-cell-depleted T cells, or PBMCs.

In the original processing: Cell counts per sample came from amplifying reference gene primers. Clones were sequenced by immunoSEQ multiplex PCR, and TCRdb holds only the in-frame ones, with some missing. Clonal size and the V and J genes are those of that table, whereas D and trimming came from the DNA. The sample yields around 150,000 clones, just over 85% seen once. In germline, CDR1 is SGHKS, CDR2 YYEKEE (reference sequence). The V segment lost 4 bases and the J segment 5 bases; nucleotides outside the gene matches: 4. There are 13 residues in the CDR3. The TCR sequence derives from a man in his 70s with acute or convalescent COVID-19. Sequencing was performed on peripheral blood. The J gene is TRBJ1-2, the V gene TRBV5-5; TRBD1 matches at 8 bases. The CDR3 sequence is CASSVTGDYGYTF. The CDR3 DNA reads as TGTGCCAGCAGCGTGACAGGGGATTATGGCTACACCTTC.